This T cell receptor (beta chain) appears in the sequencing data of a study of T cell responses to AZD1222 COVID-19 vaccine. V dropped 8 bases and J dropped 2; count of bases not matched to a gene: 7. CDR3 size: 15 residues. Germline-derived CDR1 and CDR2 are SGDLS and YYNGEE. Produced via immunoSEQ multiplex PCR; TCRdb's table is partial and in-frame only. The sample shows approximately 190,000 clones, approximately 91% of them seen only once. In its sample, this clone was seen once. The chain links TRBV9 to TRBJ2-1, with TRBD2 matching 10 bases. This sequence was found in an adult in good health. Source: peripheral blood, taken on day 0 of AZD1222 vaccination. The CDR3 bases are TGTGCCAGTGGAAGCGGGGGGGCCGCCTACAATGAGCAGTTCTTC. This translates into CASGSGGAAYNEQFF.